This TCR beta chain was sequenced for a study of vaccination effects on CD4 cells after COVID-19. Germline V lookup: CDR1 MNHNS, CDR2 SASEGT. V was clipped by 0 bases and J by 4 bases, with 10 bases between them. The CDR3 loop spans 14 amino acids. As for this clone: Its cognate antigen is unknown.

Repertoires were generated with immunoSEQ multiplex PCR, while TCRdb's copy carries only in-frame clones and drops some. The sample consists of approximately 26,000 clones, about three quarters of them appearing once. Antigen-specific CD4+ T cell clonotypes were called by their expansion after viral peptide-pool culture in ViraFEST. The culture ran for nine to eleven days, and then CD4+ T cells were isolated. PCR-confirmed SARS-CoV-2 infection occurred in the person between March and December 2020. The chain links TRBV6-1 to TRBJ2-7, with D unclear. This material consisted of CD4+ T cells from PBMCs cultured with HCoV-NL63 spike peptides, taken before COVID-19 vaccination. This TCR derives from a human donor who had a prior SARS-CoV-2 infection. CDR3 nucleotide sequence: TGTGCCAGCAGTGAAGCGGTCGCAGAGTACGAGCAGTACTTC. Translating it yields CASSEAVAEYEQYF.